The subject of this entry is one T cell receptor beta chain. Its antigen is currently unknown. J gave up 4 bases and V 3 bases, and 7 bases lay outside the gene matches. The CDR3 has 15 amino acids. Germline V gives CDR1 SGHVS, CDR2 FNYEAQ. The PCR contained 60 Vbeta and 13 Jbeta primers. Clones were read by immunoSEQ multiplex PCR, and TCRdb kept only the in-frame ones, dropping some. The table lists about 190,000 clones, 75% to 90% of them singletons. The source of the sample is a study of cytomegalovirus exposure and HLA in healthy donors. Across the study: Among the roughly 370 genotyped donors, 65% to 90% were placed in the Caucasian-associated ancestry cluster.

Study outcomes and limitations: The dataset shows that most TCR sequences were rare, while some public TCRs occurred in many donors.

J is TRBJ2-7 and V is TRBV7-6; 9 positions agree with TRBD2. The receptor was isolated from a boy aged 2 to 10 in good health and CMV-seronegative. Sequenced input: PBMCs. The CDR3 sequence is CASSFLAGFMYEQYF. The CDR3 DNA is TGTGCCAGCAGCTTCCTAGCGGGGTTTATGTACGAGCAGTACTTC.